This entry lists 14 T cell receptor beta chains sequenced from one sample in a study of cytomegalovirus exposure and HLA in healthy donors. A multiplex PCR was run with 60 Vbeta primers and 13 Jbeta primers. Only in-frame clones appear in the TCRdb table, and some are missing; sequencing was by immunoSEQ multiplex PCR. The sample has roughly 140,000 clones, over 60% seen once. Input material: PBMCs. The receptors come from a woman aged 25 to 39 in good health and CMV-seropositive.

J is TRBJ2-5 and V is TRBV11-2, with D tentatively TRBD1 (6 bases). V was cut by 2 bases and J by 1 base, with 11 bases left in between. Germline V gene sequence: CDR1 SGHAT, CDR2 FQNNGV. This CDR3 is built from 15 residues. CDR3 in amino acids: CASSLQTGAQETQYF. The DNA for the CDR3 is TGTGCCAGCAGCTTACAGACAGGAGCCCAAGAGACCCAGTACTTC.

For the CDR3, the DNA is TGTGCCAGCGCCGGACAGGGGCGTCTGAACACTGAAGCTTTCTTT. Translated: CASAGQGRLNTEAFF. J is TRBJ1-1 and V is TRBV5-6; 9 bases align to TRBD1. The CDR3 covers 15 residues. V was clipped by 7 bases and J by 0 bases; unmatched bases: 7. The germline V gene encodes CDR1 SGHDT and CDR2 YYEEEE. The entire variable domain, with the rest obtained from reference TRBV5-6 and TRBJ1-1, is as follows: DAGVTQSPTHLIKTRGQQVTLRCSPKSGHDTVSWYQQALGQGPQFIFQYYEEEERQRGNFPDRFSGHQFPNYSSELNVNALLLGDSALYLCASAGQGRLNTEAFFGQGTRLTVV.

The chain joins TRBV15 to TRBJ2-3; D gene ambiguous. Trimming took 7 bases from V and 4 from J, leaving 9 bases between them. Germline V gene lookup returns CDR1 LNHNV and CDR2 YYDKDF (reference sequence). This CDR3 has 12 amino acids. CDR3 amino acids: CATTRFSDTQYF. CDR3 nucleotide sequence: TGTGCCACCACCCGGTTTTCAGATACGCAGTATTTT.

V gene TRBV5-4 combines with J gene TRBJ2-7; 10 bases line up with TRBD2. The V gene's germline CDR1 is SGHNT and CDR2 YYREEE (reference sequence). This CDR3 is built from 14 residues. The V gene end was trimmed by 3 bases and the J gene end by 3 bases; junction bases not matched to a gene: 3. The CDR3, as DNA: TGTGCCAGCAGCTCTAGCGGGAGTCACTACGAGCAGTACTTC. Its translation is CASSSSGSHYEQYF.

This chain links TRBV5-1 with TRBJ2-7, with TRBD2 identical over 8 bases. V was pared by 5 bases and J by 3 bases, with 10 bases of the junction left unmatched. Germline V lookup: CDR1 SGHRS, CDR2 YFSETQ. The CDR3 contains 15 residues. As DNA, the CDR3 is TGCGCCAGCAGTAACCCCGGGACTAGGATCTACGAGCAGTACTTC. Translated, it gives CASSNPGTRIYEQYF.

This chain uses TRBV6-6 with TRBJ1-2; D remains unclear. Trimming took off 7 bases at V and 7 bases at J, with 13 bases between the two ends. The CDR3 is 12 amino acids. CDR1 is MNHNY, CDR2 SVGAGI, per germline (reference sequence). The chain's CDR3 is CASTQKTGGYTF. For the CDR3, the DNA is TGTGCCAGCACCCAAAAAACCGGTGGCTACACCTTC.

The chain links TRBV2 to TRBJ1-1; possible D gene TRBD1, 5 bases. The CDR3 length is 13 residues. CDR1 SNHLY and CDR2 FYNNEI come from the germline V gene. V shed 6 bases and J shed 2 bases, with 10 bases lying between them. This CDR3 is CASRRQRNTEAFF. The CDR3 bases are TGTGCCAGCAGGAGACAGAGAAACACTGAAGCTTTCTTT.

The chain combines TRBV13 with TRBJ2-7; TRBD2 might be the D (6 bases). V was clipped by 10 bases and J by 7 bases, with 17 bases between them. The CDR3 spans 12 residues. Germline V gene data show CDR1 as PRHDT and CDR2 as FYEKMQ (reference sequence). The CDR3 DNA sequence: TGTGCCACCGCCCCTCGGGGGAGGGAGCAGTACTTC. This gives the protein CATAPRGREQYF. The entire variable domain, with the rest obtained from reference TRBV13 and TRBJ2-7, is as follows: AAGVIQSPRHLIKEKRETATLKCYPIPRHDTVYWYQQGPGQDPQFLISFYEKMQSDKGSIPDRFSAQQFSDYHSELNMSSLELGDSALYFCATAPRGREQYFGPGTRLTVT.

The chain couples TRBV4-1 to TRBJ1-4; D remains unclear. The CDR3 sequence is 15 residues long. CDR1 and CDR2 from the germline V gene are MGHRA and YSYEKL. V dropped 1 base and J dropped 0 bases, with 6 bases sitting between them. In DNA, the CDR3 is TGCGCCAGCAGCCAAGTCTTCGCAACTAATGAAAAACTGTTTTTT. Its translation is CASSQVFATNEKLFF.

The chain recombines TRBV7-2 with TRBJ2-1, with 9 bases fitting TRBD1. Germline V gene sequence: CDR1 SGHTA, CDR2 FQGNSA. The CDR3 contains 14 residues. J lost 15 bases, V lost 0 bases, and 9 bases had no gene match. In DNA, the CDR3 is TGTGCCAGCAGCTTAGCCGGGGACAGGGAGGGGAGGTTCTTC. It codes for CASSLAGDREGRFF.

V gene TRBV9 combines with J gene TRBJ2-6; D unclear. V was shortened by 1 base and J by 0 bases, with 5 bases between the two germline ends. The V gene's germline CDR1 is SGDLS and CDR2 YYNGEE. This CDR3 is 15 amino acids long. CDR3 coding DNA: TGTGCCAGCAGCGTAACTCTCTCTGGGGCCAACGTCCTGACTTTC. This sequence encodes CASSVTLSGANVLTF. The variable domain in full, with the rest retrieved from reference TRBV9 and TRBJ2-6, is DSGVTQTPKHLITATGQRVTLRCSPRSGDLSVYWYQQSLDQGLQFLIQYYNGEERAKGNILERFSAQQFPDLHSELNLSSLELGDSALYFCASSVTLSGANVLTFGAGSRLTVL.

The chain combines TRBV9 with TRBJ2-5; maybe TRBD2 (6 bases). V gave up 3 bases and J gave up 3 bases, with 9 bases separating them. Germline V lookup: CDR1 SGDLS, CDR2 YYNGEE. This CDR3 comprises 13 residues. The CDR3 here is CASSGGLKETQYF. The CDR3 region has the DNA TGTGCCAGCAGCGGGGGACTCAAAGAGACCCAGTACTTC.

The chain couples TRBV5-4 to TRBJ2-1, with 8 bases that match TRBD1. Germline trimming cut 3 bases from V and 6 bases from J; bases unmatched to any gene: 2. The CDR3 extends over 13 amino acids. Germline CDR1 reads SGHNT; CDR2 reads YYREEE (reference sequence). CDR3 bases: TGTGCCAGCAGCTACGGACAGGGCAATGAGCAGTTCTTC. It specifies CASSYGQGNEQFF.

The genes are TRBV11-3 and TRBJ1-2; D ambiguous. The CDR3 length is 13 residues. CDR1 and CDR2 from the germline V gene are SGHNT and YENEEA. V was shortened by 1 base and J by 0 bases, with 3 bases between the two germline ends. CDR3 sequence: CASSLAANYGYTF. The CDR3 DNA is TGTGCCAGCAGCTTAGCGGCTAACTATGGCTACACCTTC.